The source of this T cell receptor (beta chain) is a study of shared clonotypes between healthy human individuals. The study's findings and limits: What rarefaction showed was incomplete sorted-subset sequencing despite large depth.

For this clone: The antigen is undetermined.

This CDR3 is built from 14 residues. Looked up from germline, CDR1 is MNHNY and CDR2 is SVGAGI (reference sequence). The junction had 8 bases not matched to a gene; V was cut back by 5 bases and J by 6 bases. This table comes from immunoSEQ multiplex PCR, and its TCRdb copy is limited to in-frame clones, with some not included. Among under 750,000 clones listed, approximately 77% were seen once. Sequencing was carried out using memory CD4+ T cells sorted from blood. Subset reported: CD45RA-negative fraction. This sequence originates from a woman in her 30s in good health. The chain links TRBV6-6 to TRBJ1-2, with TRBD1 matching over 8 bases. The CDR3 sequence is CASSNQGALDGYTF. The CDR3 region has the DNA TGTGCCAGCAGTAACCAGGGGGCACTTGATGGCTACACCTTC.